The sequence of this T cell receptor beta chain was determined in a study of T cell clonotyping in hematopoietic cell transplantation. Sequencing was performed with immunoSEQ multiplex PCR; in TCRdb, only in-frame clones are kept and a portion is missing. The sample comprises some 9,400 clones, over 75% of which are singletons, and roughly 17% rests with the top ten. Samples: about 28 days before transplant, then days 30, 100 and 180 after. The CDR3 is made up of 13 amino acids. V lost 9 bases to trimming and J lost 7 bases, with 15 bases between them. Per germline, CDR1 LNHNV and CDR2 YYDKDF (reference sequence). This clone appeared a single time.

V is TRBV15 and J is TRBJ1-4, with a weak D call TRBD1 (5 bases). Here the sequenced sample was PBMCs, taken 180 days after allogeneic stem cell transplant. The clonotype was recovered from a male patient aged 40 to 55 who had an allogeneic stem cell transplant from a related donor, so the T cells may come from the graft donor. Some clones in this sample may be carry-over from other donors' samples. The chain's CDR3 is CATSGDLSEKLFF. The CDR3 nucleotides read TGTGCCACATCGGGGGATTTGAGTGAAAAACTGTTTTTT.